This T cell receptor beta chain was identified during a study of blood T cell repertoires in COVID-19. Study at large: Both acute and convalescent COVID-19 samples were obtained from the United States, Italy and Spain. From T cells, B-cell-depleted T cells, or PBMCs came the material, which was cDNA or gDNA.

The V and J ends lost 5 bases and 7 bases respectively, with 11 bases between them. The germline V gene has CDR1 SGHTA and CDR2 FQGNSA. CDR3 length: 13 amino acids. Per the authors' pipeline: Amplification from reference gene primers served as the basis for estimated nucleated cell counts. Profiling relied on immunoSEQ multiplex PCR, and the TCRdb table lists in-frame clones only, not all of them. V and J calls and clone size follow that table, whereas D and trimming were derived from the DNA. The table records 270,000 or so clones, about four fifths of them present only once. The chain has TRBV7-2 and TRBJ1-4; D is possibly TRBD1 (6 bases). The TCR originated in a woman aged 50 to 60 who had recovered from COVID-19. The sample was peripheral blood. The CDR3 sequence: CASSEGVGEKLFF. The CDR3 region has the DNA TGTGCCAGCAGCGAGGGGGTGGGTGAAAAACTGTTTTTT.